This entry features one TCR beta chain sequence. This sample was taken from a study of blood T cell repertoires in COVID-19. Turning to the study itself: Sites across the United States, Italy and Spain contributed samples from acute and convalescent COVID-19. PBMCs, B-cell-depleted T cells, or T cells were the source of the cDNA or gDNA that made up the material.

Under the authors' procedure: Estimation of nucleated cell counts was performed using reference gene primer amplification. TCRdb keeps only in-frame clones here, not all; method: immunoSEQ multiplex PCR. V, J and clone size are those of that table, while D and trimming were read from the DNA. The repertoire includes 270,000 or so clones, approximately 90% of them detected once, and about 3% sits in the top ten. V shed 2 bases and J 2 bases; nucleotides not matched to a gene: 5. Germline V gene sequence: CDR1 GTSNPN, CDR2 SVGIG (reference sequence). The CDR3 contains 15 residues. The sequence was obtained from a woman aged 25 to 39 with active or convalescent COVID-19. The chain employs TRBV30 and TRBJ2-1; 8 bases agree with TRBD2. The sample comprised peripheral blood. CDR3 sequence: CAWSTQGLAYNEQFF. The CDR3 bases are TGTGCCTGGAGTACCCAGGGACTAGCCTACAATGAGCAGTTCTTC.